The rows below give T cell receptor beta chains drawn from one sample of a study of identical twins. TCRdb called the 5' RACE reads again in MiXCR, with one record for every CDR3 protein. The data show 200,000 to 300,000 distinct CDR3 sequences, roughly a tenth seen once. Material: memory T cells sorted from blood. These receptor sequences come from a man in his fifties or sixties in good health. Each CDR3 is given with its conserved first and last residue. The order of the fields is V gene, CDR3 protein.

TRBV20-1 CSANSALAGSGEQFF
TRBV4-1 CASSQGDRFQETQYF
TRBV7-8 CASSLAGQGYEQYF
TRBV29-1 CSVDSGGSTEAFF
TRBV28 CASSFETGHKTQYF
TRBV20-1 CSASSPSTSTDTQYF
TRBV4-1 CASSQGWGGFGANVLTF
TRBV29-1 CSVEVGDRYYEQYF
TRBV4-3 CASSGVGGPTDTQYF
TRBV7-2 CASSPRLAVNYEQYF